These 12 T cell receptor beta chains originate from one sample sequenced in a study of blood T cell repertoires in COVID-19 (dated by TCRdb to 2020 to 2022). Library preparation used the immunoSEQ multiplex PCR assay. The table comes from immuneACCESS by way of TCRdb, which keeps in-frame sequences with V and J called. Part of the clones is missing from these tables; in studies checked, under half for an unresolved V gene and the rest for unknown reasons. This sample comprises roughly 70,000 clones, nearly 80% of them detected only once. About 6% of the sample is in the top ten clones. Sample: peripheral blood. The receptors here all came from a woman in her fifties or sixties with acute or convalescent COVID-19.

The CDR3 region has the DNA TGTGCCAGCATCAGGGGAAGGGATACGCAGTATTTT. It yields the protein CASIRGRDTQYF. The V gene is TRBV6-5, the J gene TRBJ2-3; D may be TRBD1 (6 bases). Trimming pared 7 bases from V and 6 bases from J, leaving 11 bases between. Per germline, CDR1 MNHEY and CDR2 SVGAGI. This CDR3 spans 12 amino acids.

Only one count was recorded for this clone. The genes are TRBV5-1 and TRBJ1-2; D call uncertain. This CDR3 is built from 12 residues. Deletions cut 3 bases from V and 7 bases from J, with 10 bases between. In germline, CDR1 is SGHRS, CDR2 YFSETQ. CDR3 region: CASSSNTGGYTF. In nucleotides, the CDR3 is TGCGCCAGCAGCTCCAACACGGGTGGCTACACCTTC.

This chain links TRBV7-2 with TRBJ2-3; 9 positions agree with TRBD2. Germline-derived CDR1 and CDR2 are SGHTA and FQGNSA. There are 15 residues in the CDR3. V lost 1 base, J lost 4 bases, and 3 bases stayed unmatched. CDR3 protein: CASSLVRGGADTQYF. In nucleotides, the CDR3 is TGTGCCAGCAGCTTAGTGCGGGGGGGGGCAGATACGCAGTATTTT.

V usage is TRBV5-1 and J usage is TRBJ1-1, with D possibly being TRBD1 (5 bases). The V end lost 0 bases, the J end lost 4 bases, and 16 bases lay between the germline ends. This CDR3 has 16 residues. Germline V gene lookup returns CDR1 SGHRS and CDR2 YFSETQ. CDR3 DNA: TGCGCCAGCAGCTTGGCCGTTTCAGCGGGGCCCACTGAAGCTTTCTTT. Its protein is CASSLAVSAGPTEAFF.

The chain joins TRBV12-3 or TRBV12-4 to TRBJ2-1; no firm D call. Trimming pared 2 bases from V and 15 bases from J, leaving 11 bases between. The CDR3 is 11 amino acids. As DNA, the CDR3 is TGTGCCAGCAGTTTAAGCGTTTTTGGGTTCTTC. It translates to CASSLSVFGFF.

Concerning this clone itself: Relative to the germline gene, one junction end is altered; a read error may explain this. V usage is TRBV4-1 and J usage is TRBJ1-2; no reliable D call. CDR1 and CDR2 from the germline V gene are MGHRA and YSYEKL. This CDR3 comprises 16 residues. The CDR3 here is CASSQDRPLPNYGYTF. CDR3 bases: TGCGCCAGCAGCCAAGATAGGCCACTACCTAATTATGGCTACACCTTC.

With regard to this clone: In the same sample, other DNA sequences code for this CDR3. V gene TRBV5-4 combines with J gene TRBJ1-2, with D perhaps TRBD1 (6 bases). This CDR3 is built from 13 residues. The V end was cut by 4 bases, the J end by 1 base, with 8 bases between. Germline CDR1 is SGHNT and CDR2 is YYREEE (reference sequence). In DNA, the CDR3 is TGTGCCAGCAGCCCGGACAGTAACTATGGCTACACCTTC. Its translation is CASSPDSNYGYTF. The full variable domain, with the rest looked up from reference TRBV5-4 and TRBJ1-2, is ETGVTQSPTHLIKTRGQQVTLRCSSQSGHNTVSWYQQALGQGPQFIFQYYREEENGRGNFPPRFSGLQFPNYSSELNVNALELDDSALYLCASSPDSNYGYTFGSGTRLTVV.

The V gene is TRBV18, the J gene TRBJ2-4; perhaps TRBD2 as D (5 bases). The CDR3 has 18 amino acids. V was trimmed by 2 bases and J by 0 bases, leaving 17 bases between them. Germline V gene data show CDR1 as KGHSH and CDR2 as LQKENI. The CDR3 DNA reads as TGTGCCAGCTCACCAGCCCCTCCGGGAACCCTAGCCAAAAACATTCAGTACTTC. Its protein product is CASSPAPPGTLAKNIQYF. Variable domain in full (rest from reference TRBV18 and TRBJ2-4): NAGVMQNPRHLVRRRGQEARLRCSPMKGHSHVYWYRQLPEEGLKFMVYLQKENIIDESGMPKERFSAEFPKEGPSILRIQQVVRGDSAAYFCASSPAPPGTLAKNIQYFGAGTRLSVL.

The rearrangement joins TRBV24-1 to TRBJ1-5; D call uncertain. The V gene's germline CDR1 is KGHDR and CDR2 SFDVKD. V was clipped by 2 bases and J by 1 base, with 5 bases between them. The CDR3 spans 14 residues. CDR3 loop: CATSDSGSNQPQHF. In DNA, the CDR3 is TGTGCCACCAGTGATTCCGGGAGCAATCAGCCCCAGCATTTT.

This chain joins TRBV4-2 and TRBJ2-1, with TRBD2 matching 13 bases. V shed 5 bases and J 5 bases; nucleotides not matched to a gene: 3. Germline V gene data show CDR1 as LGHNA and CDR2 as YNFKEQ. The CDR3 extends over 15 amino acids. Written as DNA, the CDR3 is TGTGCCAGCAGCTTCGGACTAGCGGGGGACAATGAGCAGTTCTTC. This codes for CASSFGLAGDNEQFF.

This chain joins TRBV30 and TRBJ1-1, with 8 positions matching TRBD1. V was clipped by 5 bases and J by 4 bases; unmatched bases: 6. Germline loops: CDR1 GTSNPN, CDR2 SVGIG (reference sequence). The CDR3 covers 13 residues. The chain's CDR3 is CAWAGQGFTEAFF. In DNA, the CDR3 is TGTGCCTGGGCCGGACAGGGATTCACTGAAGCTTTCTTT.

This sequence joins TRBV2 and TRBJ1-4; 9 nucleotides match TRBD1. This CDR3 spans 12 amino acids. The V segment lost 8 bases and the J segment 8 bases; nucleotides outside the gene matches: 3. CDR1 and CDR2 (germline): SNHLY, FYNNEI. In DNA, the CDR3 is TGTGCCAGCGGGGACAGGGAGGAAAAACTGTTTTTT. Encoded protein: CASGDREEKLFF.